The next 20 T cell receptor beta chains were all read from a single sample in a study of beta chain features in type 1 diabetes. Overall study results and limits: For Type 1 diabetes patients, all four CD4+ subsets carried TCRB CDR3s that were moderately but significantly shorter.

Expressed TCRB transcripts got sequenced, as all isolated RNA was reverse transcribed. Using immunoSEQ multiplex PCR, the repertoire was profiled, and TCRdb retains in-frame clones only, with some absent. Among approximately 170,000 clones listed, 6.5% to 8.5% were seen once. These receptors have no known antigen. Material for sequencing was central memory CD4+ T cells from blood. Source of these receptors: a man aged 18 to 30 with type 1 diabetes.

The V and J genes are TRBV11-2 and TRBJ2-5; D perhaps matches TRBD2 (6 bases). The ends were cut back, 4 bases at V and 0 bases at J, with 9 bases in the middle. CDR3 size: 14 residues. Germline V CDR1 and CDR2: SGHAT, FQNNGV. The CDR3 DNA reads as TGTGCCAGCAGCTCTGGAGGGTACCAAGAGACCCAGTACTTC. Encoded protein: CASSSGGYQETQYF.

The chain links TRBV18 to TRBJ2-1, with D possibly TRBD2 on 6 matching bases. Germline CDR1 KGHSH, CDR2 LQKENI. This CDR3 region has 16 residues. The V end was cut by 0 bases, the J end by 5 bases, with 14 bases between. The CDR3 spells CASSPPSLAINNEQFF. The CDR3 DNA follows: TGTGCCAGCTCACCACCGTCCCTAGCGATAAACAATGAGCAGTTCTTC.

In this sample, this clone turned up many times. The chain joins TRBV19 to TRBJ1-2, with 9 bases lining up with TRBD1. The V gene end was trimmed by 3 bases and the J gene end by 4 bases; junction bases not matched to a gene: 3. Germline loops: CDR1 LNHDA, CDR2 SQIVND (reference sequence). CDR3 length: 14 residues. CDR3 sequence: CASSMDRGFYGYTF. CDR3 coding DNA: TGTGCCAGTAGTATGGACAGGGGCTTCTATGGCTACACCTTC.

This clone was counted only a few times. The genes are TRBV29-1 and TRBJ2-5; 16 nucleotides agree with TRBD2. Germline values: CDR1 SQVTM, CDR2 ANQGSEA. This CDR3 region has 17 residues. J was trimmed by 5 bases and V by 3 bases; bases with no gene match: 9. CDR3 sequence (DNA): TGCAGCGTTGATTTCGGGACTAGCGGGAGGGCCGGGGAGACCCAGTACTTC. It encodes CSVDFGTSGRAGETQYF.

V and J are TRBV11-2 and TRBJ2-3; 8 positions match TRBD2. From germline, CDR1 is SGHAT and CDR2 FQNNGV. V was pared by 7 bases and J by 8 bases, with 14 bases of the junction left unmatched. This CDR3 comprises 15 residues. CDR3 nucleotide sequence: TGTGCCAGCACCAAAGGAGGCGGGGGGCCTCTTACGCAGTATTTT. It yields the protein CASTKGGGGPLTQYF. Complete variable domain (other parts from reference TRBV11-2 and TRBJ2-3): EAGVAQSPRYKIIEKRQSVAFWCNPISGHATLYWYQQILGQGPKLLIQFQNNGVVDDSQLPKDRFSAERLKGVDSTLKIQPAKLEDSAVYLCASTKGGGGPLTQYFGPGTRLTVL.

This clone has a handful of counts. The chain links TRBV7-2 to TRBJ2-1; D is possibly TRBD2 (5 bases). Trimming shortened V by 4 bases and J by 5 bases, and 12 bases separated the two germline ends. The CDR3 is 14 residues long. CDR1 SGHTA and CDR2 FQGNSA come from the germline V gene. In DNA form, the CDR3 reads TGTGCCAGCAGCTATAGTCGGGGTGACAATGAGCAGTTCTTC. This gives the protein CASSYSRGDNEQFF.

There are a few counts of this clone. This chain links TRBV18 with TRBJ2-2, with 10 bases identical to TRBD2. The CDR3 runs to 16 residues. The J segment lost 5 bases and the V segment lost 3 bases, leaving 6 bases of the junction unmatched. Germline values: CDR1 KGHSH, CDR2 LQKENI. The CDR3 DNA sequence: TGTGCCAGCTCACCTCTAGCGGGAGCGGGAACCGGGGAGCTGTTTTTT. Its protein product is CASSPLAGAGTGELFF. Drawing the rest from reference TRBV18 and TRBJ2-2, the complete variable domain is NAGVMQNPRHLVRRRGQEARLRCSPMKGHSHVYWYRQLPEEGLKFMVYLQKENIIDESGMPKERFSAEFPKEGPSILRIQQVVRGDSAAYFCASSPLAGAGTGELFFGEGSRLTVL.

As regards this clone: The identical CDR3 is also encoded by other nucleotide sequences in the sample. The CDR3, as DNA: TGTGCCAGCAGCGTCGGGCAGGGGCTAGGCACTGAAGCTTTCTTT. Amino acid sequence: CASSVGQGLGTEAFF. The V call is TRBV9, the J call TRBJ1-1; the D gene is possibly TRBD1 (6 bases). The ends were cut back, 2 bases at V and 4 bases at J, with 15 bases in the middle. The CDR3 consists of 15 residues. Germline V gives CDR1 SGDLS, CDR2 YYNGEE. Full variable domain (missing parts from reference TRBV9 and TRBJ1-1): DSGVTQTPKHLITATGQRVTLRCSPRSGDLSVYWYQQSLDQGLQFLIQYYNGEERAKGNILERFSAQQFPDLHSELNLSSLELGDSALYFCASSVGQGLGTEAFFGQGTRLTVV.

The chain uses TRBV28 and TRBJ2-4; 10 bases are a match to TRBD1. The CDR3 runs to 16 residues. The germline gives CDR1 MDHEN, CDR2 SYDVKM. V was clipped by 6 bases and J by 7 bases; unmatched bases: 12. As DNA, the CDR3 is TGTGCCAGCAGCACATCTAAGGGACAGGGGTATAACATTCAGTACTTC. It codes for CASSTSKGQGYNIQYF. Combining the CDR3 with reference TRBV28 and TRBJ2-4 gives the whole variable domain DVKVTQSSRYLVKRTGEKVFLECVQDMDHENMFWYRQDPGLGLRLIYFSYDVKMKEKGDIPEGYSVSREKKERFSLILESASTNQTSMYLCASSTSKGQGYNIQYFGAGTRLSVL.

This chain's CDR3 is CASSSRDSHSYEQYF. Written as DNA, the CDR3 is TGTGCCAGCAGTTCCCGGGACAGTCATTCCTACGAGCAGTACTTC. V gene TRBV7-2 combines with J gene TRBJ2-7; 7 nucleotides line up with TRBD1. Germline-derived CDR1 and CDR2 are SGHTA and FQGNSA. This CDR3 has 15 amino acids. The J segment lost 1 base and the V segment lost 6 bases, leaving 9 bases of the junction unmatched.

This clone was detected a few times. The V call is TRBV11-2, the J call TRBJ2-7; no definite D call. V was trimmed by 5 bases and J by 7 bases, leaving 9 bases between them. Germline loops: CDR1 SGHAT, CDR2 FQNNGV. The CDR3 is made up of 11 amino acids. CDR3 in amino acids: CASSPSSEQYF. The CDR3 nucleotides read TGTGCCAGCAGCCCCTCTTCGGAGCAGTACTTC.

CDR3 DNA sequence: TGCGCCAGCAGCCAAGCGGCGGCTAGCGGGGGCCTGGTCGGCTACAATGAGCAGTTCTTC. Its translation is CASSQAAASGGLVGYNEQFF. The chain carries TRBV4-3 and TRBJ2-1; 10 positions match TRBD2. CDR3 length equals 20 residues. Losses at the gene ends were 1 base for V and 3 bases for J; bases not matched to a gene: 15. Germline V gene lookup returns CDR1 LGHNA and CDR2 YSLEER.

This clone was seen at least ten times. The chain employs TRBV6-5 and TRBJ1-2; maybe TRBD1 (6 bases). The germline CDR1 and CDR2 sequences are MNHEY and SVGAGI. V lost 7 bases and J 8 bases, leaving 20 bases between the germline ends. This CDR3 has 14 amino acids. For the CDR3, the DNA is TGTGCCAGCAACGATAACACAGGGTCATGGGGCTACACCTTC. Residues: CASNDNTGSWGYTF.

The chain recombines TRBV7-8 with TRBJ2-1; D is uncertain. The CDR3 runs 14 residues. V was shortened by 4 bases and J by 3 bases, with 10 bases between the two germline ends. Germline V gene data show CDR1 as SGHVS and CDR2 as FQNEAQ. This chain's CDR3 is CASSSLRSYNEQFF. The DNA for the CDR3 is TGTGCCAGCAGCTCCCTTAGGAGCTACAATGAGCAGTTCTTC.

Turning to this clone: One end of the junction varies from germline; a read error may be responsible. Additional DNA sequences in this sample encode the identical CDR3. The rearrangement joins TRBV5-4 to TRBJ1-1; 7 nucleotides match TRBD1. The CDR3 has 13 amino acids. Germline assignment: CDR1 SGHNT and CDR2 YYREEE (reference sequence). CDR3: CASSPDRDTEAFF. DNA for the CDR3: TGCGCCAGCAGCCCCGACAGGGATACTGAAGCTTTCTTT.

The sample holds a few counts of this clone. The J gene is TRBJ1-2, the V gene TRBV30, with D possibly being TRBD1 (6 bases). The CDR3 is 14 amino acids. Trimming removed 4 bases at V and 4 bases at J, with 16 bases between. CDR1 is GTSNPN, CDR2 SVGIG, per germline (reference sequence). The CDR3 here is CAWTTGYRTYGYTF. CDR3 nucleotide sequence: TGTGCCTGGACTACAGGGTACAGGACCTATGGCTACACCTTC.

This clone appeared a few times. The rearrangement uses TRBV11-2 and TRBJ2-1; D is unresolved. The V and J ends lost 5 bases and 6 bases respectively, with 14 bases between them. This CDR3 has 14 residues. Germline CDR1 is SGHAT and CDR2 is FQNNGV. The DNA for the CDR3 is TGTGCCAGCAGCCCCCGGCCCCCGGGCAATGAGCAGTTCTTC. Amino acid sequence: CASSPRPPGNEQFF.

This chain joins TRBV9 and TRBJ2-7, with 9 bases identical to TRBD1. The CDR3 sequence is 15 residues long. Germline V gene data show CDR1 as SGDLS and CDR2 as YYNGEE. V lost 4 bases and J lost 6; bases outside the gene matches: 11. The CDR3 protein is CASSFDGTGFVEQYF. Written as DNA, the CDR3 is TGTGCCAGCAGCTTCGACGGGACAGGGTTTGTCGAGCAGTACTTC.

The chain is built from TRBV18 and TRBJ2-3; 9 bases line up with TRBD2. Germline V gene sequence: CDR1 KGHSH, CDR2 LQKENI. The junction had 5 bases not matched to a gene; V was cut back by 4 bases and J by 9 bases. This CDR3 comprises 13 residues. The CDR3 spells CASSRSGGDTQYF. CDR3 bases: TGTGCCAGCTCACGTAGCGGGGGTGACACGCAGTATTTT. The variable domain in full, completed from reference TRBV18 and TRBJ2-3, reads NAGVMQNPRHLVRRRGQEARLRCSPMKGHSHVYWYRQLPEEGLKFMVYLQKENIIDESGMPKERFSAEFPKEGPSILRIQQVVRGDSAAYFCASSRSGGDTQYFGPGTRLTVL.

The chain has TRBV30 and TRBJ2-3; D call uncertain. Germline lookup yields CDR1 GTSNPN and CDR2 SVGIG (reference sequence). The V gene lost 3 bases and the J gene lost 0 bases, with 7 bases spanning the gap. There are 13 residues in the CDR3. The CDR3 spells CAWRKASTDTQYF. The CDR3 region has the DNA TGTGCCTGGAGGAAAGCTAGCACAGATACGCAGTATTTT.